This T cell receptor beta chain was recorded in a study of blood T cell repertoires in COVID-19. Study at large: COVID-19 samples collected from the United States, Italy and Spain covered acute and convalescent phases.

Data came from immunoSEQ multiplex PCR; TCRdb stores just in-frame clones and leaves some out. The data show roughly 180,000 clones, around 83% seen once. Researchers sorted participants into cohorts using their self-reported clinical history. Germline CDR1 SQVTM, CDR2 ANQGSEA. The CDR3 totals 13 residues. V lost 6 bases and J lost 4; bases outside the gene matches: 2. The receptor was derived from a woman in her 50s in a cohort exposed to, infected with or recovered from COVID-19 (not recorded which). The sample comprised PBMCs or T cells enriched from blood (not recorded which). The rearrangement joins TRBV29-1 to TRBJ1-5, with 11 bases fitting TRBD1. The CDR3 here is CSVGQGDNQPQHF. The CDR3 coding sequence is TGCAGCGTGGGACAGGGGGATAATCAGCCCCAGCATTTT.